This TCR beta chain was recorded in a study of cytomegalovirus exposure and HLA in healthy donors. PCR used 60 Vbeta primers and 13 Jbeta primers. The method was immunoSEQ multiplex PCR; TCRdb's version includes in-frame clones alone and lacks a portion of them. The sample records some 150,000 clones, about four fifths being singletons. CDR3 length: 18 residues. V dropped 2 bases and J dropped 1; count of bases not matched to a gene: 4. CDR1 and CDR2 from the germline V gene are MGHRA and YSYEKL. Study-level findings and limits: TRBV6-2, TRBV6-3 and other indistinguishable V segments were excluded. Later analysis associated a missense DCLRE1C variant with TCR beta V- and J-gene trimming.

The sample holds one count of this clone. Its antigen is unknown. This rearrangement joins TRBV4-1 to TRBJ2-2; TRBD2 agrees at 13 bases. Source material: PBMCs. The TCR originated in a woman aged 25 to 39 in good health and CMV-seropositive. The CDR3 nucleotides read TGCGCCAGCAGCCAAAGGGGGACTAGCGGGGAGAACACCGGGGAGCTGTTTTTT. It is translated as CASSQRGTSGENTGELFF.